The source of this T cell receptor (beta chain) is a study of shared clonotypes between healthy human individuals. At the level of the study: The cohort had a couple of women and a few men, ages 18 to 49. Whole-study findings and limits: Against clonotypes common to all four donors, non-shared ones had lower generation probabilities.

CD4+ cells yielded CD45RA+ naive and CD45RA-negative memory subsets. The input for sorted-subset replicate PCRs was around 0.2 ug DNA, tens of thousands of T cell genomes. Using immunoSEQ multiplex PCR, the repertoire was profiled, and TCRdb retains in-frame clones only, with some absent. The repertoire includes roughly 2.2 million clones, approximately 90% of them detected once, and around 0.4% sits in the top ten. The CDR3 runs 15 residues. V lost 2 bases, J lost 9 bases, and 17 bases lay in between. Germline-derived CDR1 and CDR2 are MDHEN and SYDVKM. About this clone itself: Its specificity is unknown.

This TCR came from a young man in good health. Some clones in this sample may be carry-over from other donors' samples. This sequence joins TRBV28 and TRBJ1-5, with D hard to call. The sequencing input was naive CD4+ T cells from PBMCs. The subset here: CD45RA+ positively selected. CDR3 DNA sequence: TGTGCCAGCAGTTTAAACCCCCCGGGCGAGTTGCCCCAGCATTTT. This gives the protein CASSLNPPGELPQHF.